The present T cell receptor (beta chain) was sequenced within a study of shared clonotypes between healthy human individuals. V shed 6 bases, J shed 6 bases, and the junction held 8 bases outside the gene matches. The germline CDR1 and CDR2 sequences are ENHRY and SYGVKD. CDR3 length: 16 amino acids. Points on this clone: Its cognate antigen is unknown.

Profiling relied on immunoSEQ multiplex PCR, and the TCRdb table lists in-frame clones only, not all of them. This sample has approximately 2.1 million clones, with just over 90% found just once. Whole-study findings and limits: Blood alone was sampled, and tissue repertoires likely differ.

The specimen sequenced was naive CD4+ T cells from PBMCs. Subset denoted: CD45RA+ positively selected. The rearrangement links TRBV10-3 to TRBJ2-2; 12 bases fit TRBD2. This clonotype originated in a young man in good health. Some clones in this sample may be carry-over from other donors' samples. Here the CDR3 reads CAIRATSGRFAGELFF. CDR3 sequence (DNA): TGTGCCATCAGGGCAACTAGCGGGAGGTTTGCCGGGGAGCTGTTTTTT.